These 13 T cell receptor beta chains came from one sample sequenced in a study of control samples from healthy donors and cancer patients. The method was immunoSEQ multiplex PCR; TCRdb's version includes in-frame clones alone and lacks a portion of them. Among approximately 140,000 clones listed, roughly 92% were seen once. The sample was blood. These receptors were obtained from a man in his thirties or forties in good health.

This chain links TRBV15 with TRBJ2-2, with D maybe TRBD1 (6 bases). This CDR3 spans 17 amino acids. The germline V gene encodes CDR1 LNHNV and CDR2 YYDKDF (reference sequence). V lost 2 bases, J lost 6 bases, and 19 bases lay in between. The CDR3 spells CATSRPSLDRLAGELFF. CDR3 bases: TGTGCCACCAGCAGACCTAGCCTGGACAGATTAGCCGGGGAGCTGTTTTTT.

The gene calls are TRBV28 and TRBJ1-5; D is perhaps TRBD1 (6 bases). The germline V and J ends were trimmed by 5 bases and 1 base, with 18 bases remaining between them. Germline V gene sequence: CDR1 MDHEN, CDR2 SYDVKM. The CDR3 sequence is 17 residues long. This chain's CDR3 is CASSPYTGLGSNQPQHF. CDR3 bases: TGTGCCAGCAGTCCCTATACAGGGTTGGGGAGCAATCAGCCCCAGCATTTT.

The table lists this clone with a count of one. The CDR3 coding sequence is TGTGCCAGCAGTTGGCGGCCCTTGAACACTGAAGCTTTCTTT. Translation: CASSWRPLNTEAFF. V usage is TRBV27 and J usage is TRBJ1-1; D not resolved. V was cut by 4 bases and J by 0 bases, with 9 bases left in between. The CDR3 is 14 residues long. Germline V CDR1 and CDR2: MNHEY, SMNVEV (reference sequence).

The chain combines TRBV6-5 with TRBJ2-7; tentatively, D is TRBD1 (5 bases). This CDR3 has 13 residues. V lost 5 bases and J lost 3, with 11 bases in between. The V gene's germline CDR1 is MNHEY and CDR2 SVGAGI. CDR3: CASSRQSGYEQYF. CDR3 DNA sequence: TGTGCCAGCAGTCGACAGTCAGGCTACGAGCAGTACTTC.

V and J are TRBV29-1 and TRBJ2-1; D is ambiguous. Germline CDR1 and CDR2: SQVTM and ANQGSEA. The CDR3 length is 13 residues. Trimming left V 8 bases short and J 5 bases short, with 16 bases between. This chain's CDR3 is CSSASADNNEQFF. The DNA of the CDR3 is TGCAGCTCAGCCTCGGCAGATAACAATGAGCAGTTCTTC.

This chain joins TRBV28 and TRBJ1-5, with D uncertain. V lost 3 bases and J 6 bases, leaving 3 bases between the germline ends. CDR1 is MDHEN and CDR2 is SYDVKM in the germline V gene. This CDR3 region has 11 residues. CDR3 DNA: TGTGCCAGCAGTTTGGCTCAGCCCCAGCATTTT. As protein: CASSLAQPQHF.

The V call is TRBV7-9, the J call TRBJ1-6; D may be TRBD1 (6 bases). The CDR3 has 17 amino acids. Per the germline V gene, CDR1 is SEHNR and CDR2 is FQNEAQ (reference sequence). V was trimmed by 5 bases and J by 2 bases, leaving 16 bases between them. The CDR3 spells CASSPDPDRAYNSPLHF. The CDR3 bases are TGTGCCAGCAGCCCCGACCCGGACAGAGCCTATAATTCACCCCTCCACTTT.

This chain connects TRBV28 to TRBJ2-7, with D unresolved. Trimming stripped 7 bases from V and 4 bases from J, with 11 bases between. CDR3 length: 12 residues. Germline-derived CDR1 and CDR2 are MDHEN and SYDVKM. CDR3 nucleotide sequence: TGTGCCAGCAAATCAGGCGAATACGAGCAGTACTTC. This sequence encodes CASKSGEYEQYF.

The chain uses TRBV7-9 and TRBJ1-5; 7 bases fit TRBD1. After removal of 1 base from V and 4 bases from J, the junction contained 4 bases not matched to a gene. The germline gives CDR1 SEHNR, CDR2 FQNEAQ (reference sequence). The CDR3 contains 15 residues. The CDR3 is CASSLGVRGNQPQHF. For the CDR3, the DNA is TGTGCCAGCAGCTTAGGAGTCAGGGGGAATCAGCCCCAGCATTTT.

The gene calls are TRBV2 and TRBJ2-7, with 11 positions matching TRBD1. V dropped 7 bases and J dropped 5; count of bases not matched to a gene: 7. The germline V gene has CDR1 SNHLY and CDR2 FYNNEI. CDR3 length: 14 residues. CDR3 amino acids: CASILGDRGNEQYF. The CDR3 coding sequence is TGTGCCAGCATCCTCGGGGACAGGGGGAACGAGCAGTACTTC.

The V and J genes are TRBV6-5 and TRBJ2-1; 9 nucleotides agree with TRBD2. The CDR3 has 15 amino acids. V lost 4 bases, J lost 6 bases, and 7 bases stayed unmatched. The V gene's germline CDR1 is MNHEY and CDR2 SVGAGI. CDR3 coding DNA: TGTGCCAGCAGTTTTACTAGGCGGGAGGGCAATGAGCAGTTCTTC. It is translated as CASSFTRREGNEQFF.

The chain links TRBV19 to TRBJ2-3; 8 bases line up with TRBD2. The CDR3 consists of 15 residues. Germline CDR1 reads LNHDA; CDR2 reads SQIVND (reference sequence). Trimming took 1 base from V and 2 from J; bases not matched to a gene: 2. CDR3: CASSIAAGATDTQYF. CDR3 in DNA: TGTGCCAGTAGTATAGCAGCGGGAGCCACAGATACGCAGTATTTT.

This clone appeared once. The chain uses TRBV7-9 and TRBJ1-4, with 12 positions matching TRBD1. After removal of 5 bases from V and 7 bases from J, the junction contained 11 bases not matched to a gene. The CDR3 extends over 17 amino acids. Germline V gene lookup returns CDR1 SEHNR and CDR2 FQNEAQ (reference sequence). The CDR3 spells CASSPGQGAKSSEKLFF. The CDR3 DNA reads TGTGCCAGCAGCCCGGGACAGGGGGCGAAAAGTAGTGAAAAACTGTTTTTT.